This T cell receptor beta chain is from a study of blood T cell repertoires in COVID-19. The CDR3 is 13 amino acids. Trimming took off 10 bases at V and 7 bases at J, with 17 bases between the two ends. CDR1 and CDR2 (germline): SEHNR, FQNEAQ (reference sequence). The repertoire was sequenced with immunoSEQ multiplex PCR; TCRdb's copy has only in-frame clones and lacks some. The sample lists about 150,000 clones, approximately 85% seen once, with approximately 3% in the top ten. This receptor was obtained from a woman aged 50 to 65 with acute COVID-19. Specimen: PBMCs or T cells enriched from blood (not recorded which). The V call is TRBV7-9, the J call TRBJ2-1, with D perhaps matching TRBD1 (6 bases). For the CDR3, the DNA is TGTGCCAACGGCAGGCAGGGGCTGAATGAGCAGTTCTTC. The encoded protein is CANGRQGLNEQFF.